The T cell receptor (beta chain) described here comes from a study of T cells in Graves' hyperthyroidism and ophthalmopathy. Germline CDR1 is SGHRS and CDR2 is YFSETQ. The junction had 1 base not matched to a gene; V was cut back by 1 base and J by 6 bases. This CDR3 region has 15 residues. From RNA transcripts, TCR beta CDR3 regions were amplified. A set of HTBI primers served as the primers for a first-round RT-PCR of the TCR CDR3. In TCRdb, the multiplex PCR reads were re-called with MiXCR into one record per CDR3 protein. Of 300,000 to 400,000 distinct CDR3 sequences in the sample, about 14% were seen once.

The specimen was blood. The chain has TRBV5-1 and TRBJ2-2, with 12 nucleotides matching TRBD2. The source is a woman aged 60 to 75 with Graves' hyperthyroidism. The CDR3 here is CASSLRLAGAGELFF. Written as DNA, the CDR3 is TGCGCCAGCAGCTTGAGACTAGCGGGAGCCGGGGAGCTGTTTTTT.